This T cell receptor (beta chain) was identified during a study of cytomegalovirus exposure and HLA in healthy donors. Study-wide background: Of the donors genotyped, several hundred in all, 75% to 90% fell in the Caucasian-associated ancestry cluster.

Regarding the study as a whole: In vitro, three CMV-associated chains proved specific for CMV antigens.

With 60 Vbeta and 13 Jbeta primers, the PCR was carried out. As handled by the study authors: About 11 million shared chains were among the 65 million to 85 million unique TCR beta chains that a later analysis counted. Profiled with immunoSEQ multiplex PCR; TCRdb holds only in-frame clones, not every one. V and J calls and clone size are copied from that table; D and trimming were computed from the DNA. The sample has approximately 150,000 clones, roughly 79% seen once. This clone was detected once. Its specificity is unknown. The sequenced material came from PBMCs. The source of this sequence is a woman in her forties or fifties in good health and CMV-seronegative.

The CDR3 protein is CASSRRGKGQNSPLHF. In nucleotides, the CDR3 is TGTGCCAGCAGTCGCCGGGGTAAGGGACAAAATTCACCCCTCCACTTT. The chain has TRBV6-4 and TRBJ1-6; tentative D call: TRBD1 (6 bases). Germline-derived CDR1 and CDR2 are MRHNA and SNTAGT. CDR3 length: 16 residues. The V and J ends lost 5 bases and 7 bases respectively, with 18 bases between them.